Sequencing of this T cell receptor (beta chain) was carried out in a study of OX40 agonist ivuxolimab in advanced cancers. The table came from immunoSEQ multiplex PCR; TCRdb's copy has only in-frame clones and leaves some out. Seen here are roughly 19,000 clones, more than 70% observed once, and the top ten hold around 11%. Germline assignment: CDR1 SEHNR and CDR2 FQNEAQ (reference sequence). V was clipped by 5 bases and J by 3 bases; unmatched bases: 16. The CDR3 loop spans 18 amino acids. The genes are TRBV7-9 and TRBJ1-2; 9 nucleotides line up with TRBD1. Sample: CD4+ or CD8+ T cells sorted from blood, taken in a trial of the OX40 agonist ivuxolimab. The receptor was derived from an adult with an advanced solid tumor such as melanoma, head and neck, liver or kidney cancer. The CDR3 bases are TGTGCCAGCAGCCCTCGCGGACAGGGGATAGGTTCAGACTATGGCTACACCTTC. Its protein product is CASSPRGQGIGSDYGYTF.